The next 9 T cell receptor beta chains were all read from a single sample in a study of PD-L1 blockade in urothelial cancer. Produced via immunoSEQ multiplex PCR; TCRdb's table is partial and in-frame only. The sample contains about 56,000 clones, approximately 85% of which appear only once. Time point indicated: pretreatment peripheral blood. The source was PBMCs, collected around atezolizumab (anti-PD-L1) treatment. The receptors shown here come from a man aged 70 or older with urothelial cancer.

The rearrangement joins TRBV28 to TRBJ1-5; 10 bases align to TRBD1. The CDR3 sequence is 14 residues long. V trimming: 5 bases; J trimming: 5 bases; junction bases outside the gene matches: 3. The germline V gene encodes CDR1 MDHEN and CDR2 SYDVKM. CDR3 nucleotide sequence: TGTGCCAGCAGTAGGACAGGGGGTCATCAGCCCCAGCATTTT. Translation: CASSRTGGHQPQHF.

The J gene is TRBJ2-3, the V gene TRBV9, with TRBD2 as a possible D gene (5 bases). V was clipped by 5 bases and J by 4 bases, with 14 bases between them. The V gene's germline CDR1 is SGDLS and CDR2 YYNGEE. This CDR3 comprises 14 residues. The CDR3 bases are TGTGCCAGCAGTACGGGAAACGACCCAGATACGCAGTATTTT. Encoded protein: CASSTGNDPDTQYF.

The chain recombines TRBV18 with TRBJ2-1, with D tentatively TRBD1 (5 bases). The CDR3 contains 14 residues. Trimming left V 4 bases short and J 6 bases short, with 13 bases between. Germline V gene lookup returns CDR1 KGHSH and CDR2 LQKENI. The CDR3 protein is CASSLPGRSNEQFF. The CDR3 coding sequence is TGTGCCAGCTCACTCCCAGGGCGATCCAATGAGCAGTTCTTC. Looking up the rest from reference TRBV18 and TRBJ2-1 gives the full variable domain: NAGVMQNPRHLVRRRGQEARLRCSPMKGHSHVYWYRQLPEEGLKFMVYLQKENIIDESGMPKERFSAEFPKEGPSILRIQQVVRGDSAAYFCASSLPGRSNEQFFGPGTRLTVL.

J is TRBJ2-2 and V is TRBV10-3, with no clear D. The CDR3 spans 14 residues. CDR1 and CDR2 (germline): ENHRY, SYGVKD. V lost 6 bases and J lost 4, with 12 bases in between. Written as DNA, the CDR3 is TGTGCCATCAGAAGTAGTACCCCCACCGGGGAGCTGTTTTTT. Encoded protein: CAIRSSTPTGELFF.

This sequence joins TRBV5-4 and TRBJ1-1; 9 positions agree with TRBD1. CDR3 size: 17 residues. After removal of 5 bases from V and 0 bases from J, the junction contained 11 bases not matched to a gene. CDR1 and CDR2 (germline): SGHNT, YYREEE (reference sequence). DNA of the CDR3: TGTGCCAGCAGTTCAGGACAGGGGCAGGTCGTGAACACTGAAGCTTTCTTT. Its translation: CASSSGQGQVVNTEAFF.

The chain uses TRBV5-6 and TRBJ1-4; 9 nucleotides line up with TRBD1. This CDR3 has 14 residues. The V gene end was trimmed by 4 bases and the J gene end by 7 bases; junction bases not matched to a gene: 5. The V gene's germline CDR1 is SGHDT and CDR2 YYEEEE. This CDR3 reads CASSLGTGLEKLFF. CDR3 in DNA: TGTGCCAGCAGCCTCGGGACAGGGCTTGAAAAACTGTTTTTT.

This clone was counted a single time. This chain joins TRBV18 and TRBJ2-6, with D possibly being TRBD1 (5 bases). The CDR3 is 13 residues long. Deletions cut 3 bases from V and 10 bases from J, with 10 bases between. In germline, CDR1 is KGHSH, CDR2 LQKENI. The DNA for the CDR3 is TGTGCCAGCTCACCGGACACGGCGAACGTCCTGACTTTC. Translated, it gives CASSPDTANVLTF.

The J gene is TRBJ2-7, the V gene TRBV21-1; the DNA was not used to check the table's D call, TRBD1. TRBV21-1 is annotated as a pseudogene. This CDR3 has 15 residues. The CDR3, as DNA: TGTGCCAGCAGGAAAGAAGGGACAGGGTCTTCCGAGCAGTACTTC. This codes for CASRKEGTGSSEQYF.

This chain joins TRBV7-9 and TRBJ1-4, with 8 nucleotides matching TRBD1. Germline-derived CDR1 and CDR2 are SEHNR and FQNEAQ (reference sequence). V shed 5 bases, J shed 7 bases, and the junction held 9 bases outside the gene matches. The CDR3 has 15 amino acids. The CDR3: CASSPPQGEGEKLFF. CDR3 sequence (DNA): TGTGCCAGCAGCCCGCCACAGGGGGAGGGTGAAAAACTGTTTTTT.